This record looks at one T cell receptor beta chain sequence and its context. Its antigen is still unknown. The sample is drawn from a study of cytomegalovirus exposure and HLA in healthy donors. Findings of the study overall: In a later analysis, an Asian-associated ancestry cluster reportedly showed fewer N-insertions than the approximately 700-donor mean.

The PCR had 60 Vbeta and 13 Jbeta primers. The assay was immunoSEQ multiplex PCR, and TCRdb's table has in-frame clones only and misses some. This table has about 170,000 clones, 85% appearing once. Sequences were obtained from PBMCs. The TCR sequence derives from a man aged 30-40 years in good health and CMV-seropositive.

The CDR3 DNA reads TGTGCCAGCAGCCCCTTTTATGGCTACACCTTC. It translates to CASSPFYGYTF. V and J are TRBV7-9 and TRBJ1-2; the D is unclear. CDR1 SEHNR and CDR2 FQNEAQ come from the germline V gene (reference sequence). The CDR3 spans 11 residues. V dropped 5 bases and J dropped 5 bases, with 6 bases sitting between them.